The TCR beta chain described here comes from a study of blood T cell repertoires in COVID-19. Across the whole study: Sites across the United States, Italy and Spain contributed samples from acute and convalescent COVID-19. Nucleic acid was either cDNA or gDNA, and it came from T cells, B-cell-depleted T cells, or PBMCs.

This clone was counted between two and nine times. Seattle enrolled patients during active infection and tracked them longitudinally. Trimming cost V 6 bases and J 2 bases, with 20 bases left between them. CDR3 size: 17 residues. Germline CDR1 is KGHSH and CDR2 is LQKENI. As processed by the authors: The assay estimated nucleated cells by amplifying reference gene primers. The protocol was immunoSEQ multiplex PCR, while the TCRdb copy is restricted to in-frame clones and leaves out a portion. V, J and clone size are those of that table, while D and trimming were read from the DNA. The sample consists of roughly 500,000 clones, about 88% of them appearing once.

The rearrangement joins TRBV18 to TRBJ1-5, with D possibly being TRBD1 (6 bases). This TCR came from a man aged 18 to 29 with COVID-19, enrolled during active disease. Material: peripheral blood. The CDR3 is CASSPSGTMAGNQPQHF. CDR3 bases: TGTGCCAGCTCCCCTTCCGGGACAATGGCTGGCAATCAGCCCCAGCATTTT.